The clone carrying this T cell receptor (beta chain) was counted between two and nine times. The target antigen is unknown. This sample was included in a study of T cells in Graves' hyperthyroidism and ophthalmopathy. General observations from the study: Most thyroid clonotypes expanded above 0.001 appeared in blood too. In the analysis, a 13 V-J model separated ophthalmopathy from stable hyperthyroidism.

Germline V gene sequence: CDR1 MNHNY, CDR2 SVGAGI (reference sequence). The CDR3 has 17 residues. J lost 10 bases, V lost 0 bases, and 10 bases had no gene match. Subjects with ophthalmopathy showed a Clinical Activity Score no lower than 3, a NOSPECS grade no lower than 4, and a duration shorter than 3 months. The TCR beta CDR3 regions underwent amplification using RNA transcripts as the source. The HTBI primer set served for first-round RT-PCR of the TCR CDR3. Each CDR3 protein is one row after TCRdb ran MiXCR on the multiplex PCR reads. The sample holds 600,000 or so distinct CDR3 sequences, 14% seen once.

The specimen sequenced was blood. This chain connects TRBV6-6 to TRBJ2-2, with 11 bases lining up with TRBD2. This clonotype was sampled from a woman aged 18-30 years with Graves' ophthalmopathy. CDR3 residues: CASSYSVTSGRPQELFF. For the CDR3, the DNA is TGTGCCAGCAGTTACTCAGTCACTAGCGGGAGACCTCAGGAGCTGTTTTTT.